What follows describes a single T cell receptor beta chain. Its antigen specificity is not known. No base quality values were provided; no much bigger clone lies one nucleotide off. This sample was included in a study of blood T cell repertoires in COVID-19 (dated by TCRdb to 2019 to 2021). About the study as a whole: Collaborator samples came from the United States, Italy and Spain and covered acute and convalescent phases of COVID-19. Where available, HLA class I and class II types were obtained from metadata supplied by the sample provider rather than from assay-based typing. Deeply sampled blood TCRbeta repertoires from subjects exposed to, actively infected with, or recovered from COVID-19 were included in the dataset. A freely available public database, intended as a resource for researchers studying the immune response to SARS-CoV-2, is where the repertoires were released. The material from the prospective study consisted of cDNA or gDNA derived from T cells, B-cell-depleted T cells, or PBMCs. Sample metadata almost always included a de-identified subject ID, COVID-19 status, age in years and sex. Samples were obtained from the ongoing ImmuneRACE study (first 160 participants) and from 1,254 subjects provided by 6 global collaborators. The study at large found these results: The amount of clinical and demographic metadata varied by source and participant and was provided uncurated.

Whole blood was collected in K2EDTA tubes by collaborating institutions according to the institutions' own protocols. For TCRbeta analysis, collaborators shipped samples in one of three forms: frozen whole blood, isolated PBMCs, or DNA extracted from either of those sample types. The germline V gene encodes CDR1 SGHTS and CDR2 YDEGEE. The CDR3 spans 15 residues, from the cysteine through the phenylalanine. The read is trimmed to its CDR3 DNA, 45 bases read in frame from base 1. V sheds 2 bases and J sheds 5 bases, leaving 14 bases between their ends. TCRbeta CDR3 regions were amplified from genomic DNA using the immunoSEQ Assay, a bias-controlled multiplex PCR. In the paper's pipeline: The number of nucleated cells in each sample was estimated from the amplification of reference gene primers within the assay. To quantify the absolute abundance of each unique TCRbeta CDR3 rearrangement, sequence reads were collapsed and filtered. For each sample, productive Simpson clonality was calculated as the square root of Simpson's diversity index over productive rearrangements. TCRdb took over this immuneACCESS table, retaining in-frame rearrangements with V and J assigned. Such tables are incomplete; in checked studies, under half of the missing clones stem from an unresolved V gene, and the remainder is unexplained. V and J calls and clone size follow that table, whereas D and trimming were derived from the DNA. Counted in this sample were about 150,000 clones; about 79% of them appeared once. Less than 30% of the sample is held by the ten biggest clonotypes.

The rearranged chain carries TRBV5-8 and TRBJ1-5; the D gene identity is not certain. The receptor was isolated from a woman in her sixties or seventies with acute or convalescent COVID-19. Specimen: peripheral blood. The CDR3 protein: CASSLYGAEYQPQHF. The DNA reads TGTGCCAGCAGCTTATATGGAGCAGAGTATCAGCCCCAGCATTTT.